Shown below are 17 T cell receptor beta chains from a single sample sequenced in a study of T cell repertoires in cytomegalovirus infection. From the reads, TCRdb called clonotypes with MiXCR, one entry per CDR3 protein. The data contain 65,000 to 90,000 distinct CDR3 sequences, 3.7% of them singletons. The sequenced sample was PBMCs. These receptors all come from a human donor in good health (CMV status not recorded). Some clones in this sample may be carry-over from other donors' samples.

This clonotype occurred many times. The J gene is TRBJ1-3, the V gene TRBV2; D possibly corresponds to TRBD1 (5 bases). CDR1 and CDR2 from the germline V gene are SNHLY and FYNNEI. V lost 6 bases and J lost 4, with 10 bases in between. The CDR3 length is 13 residues. CDR3 sequence (DNA): TGTGCCAGCAGCGGGACCGCCGGAAACACCATATATTTT. Residues: CASSGTAGNTIYF.

This clonotype was found many times. CDR3 in amino acids: CASRGGAGGLNQPQHF. CDR3 nucleotides: TGTGCCAGCAGAGGCGGCGCAGGGGGCCTTAATCAGCCCCAGCATTTT. This chain joins TRBV12-3 or TRBV12-4 and TRBJ1-5; 8 bases match TRBD1. The CDR3 spans 16 residues. V shed 6 bases and J 4 bases; nucleotides not matched to a gene: 11.

This clonotype was picked up many times. The V and J genes are TRBV6-2 or TRBV6-3 and TRBJ2-2; 7 positions match TRBD1. This CDR3 region has 15 residues. Germline values: CDR1 MNHEY, CDR2 SVGEGT. V gave up 5 bases and J gave up 1 base; unmatched junction bases: 4. The CDR3 sequence is CASSKQGRNTGELFF. Written as DNA, the CDR3 is TGTGCCAGCAGTAAACAGGGGCGGAACACCGGGGAGCTGTTTTTT.

At least ten counts were recorded for this clonotype. The V and J genes are TRBV10-3 and TRBJ1-6; the D is unclear. The CDR3 covers 16 residues. With 6 bases removed from V and 7 bases from J, the gap between germline ends came to 19 bases. Looked up from germline, CDR1 is ENHRY and CDR2 is SYGVKD. The CDR3 region is CAISPGPLTGNSPLHF. The CDR3 DNA is TGTGCCATCAGCCCCGGGCCTCTAACGGGGAATTCACCCCTCCACTTT.

J is TRBJ2-7 and V is TRBV7-2; D is ambiguous. CDR3 length equals 15 residues. V was trimmed by 1 base and J by 2 bases, leaving 12 bases between them. Germline assignment: CDR1 SGHTA and CDR2 FQGNSA. CDR3 nucleotide sequence: TGTGCCAGCAGCTTAGACTTCAGGAGCACCTACGAGCAGTACTTC. This translates into CASSLDFRSTYEQYF.

The rearrangement uses TRBV4-1 and TRBJ2-7; 8 nucleotides match TRBD2. V trimming: 1 base; J trimming: 5 bases; junction bases outside the gene matches: 7. CDR3 length equals 15 residues. CDR1 is MGHRA, CDR2 YSYEKL, per germline. The CDR3 spells CASSQGIISGDEQYF. As DNA, the CDR3 is TGCGCCAGCAGCCAAGGAATTATTAGCGGGGACGAGCAGTACTTC.

This clonotype was counted ten times or more. The rearrangement uses TRBV15 and TRBJ2-3; possible D gene TRBD1, 5 bases. Germline CDR1 and CDR2: LNHNV and YYDKDF (reference sequence). With 0 bases removed from V and 4 bases from J, the gap between germline ends came to 17 bases. The CDR3 spans 17 residues. Written as DNA, the CDR3 is TGTGCCACCAGCAGAGAACCCAGGGTTCGGGTCCCAGATACGCAGTATTTT. It codes for CATSREPRVRVPDTQYF.

This clonotype rates as medium-sized. This rearrangement joins TRBV7-6 to TRBJ2-3; D is possibly TRBD2 (6 bases). Germline CDR1 is SGHVS and CDR2 is FNYEAQ. The V end lost 2 bases, the J end lost 1 base, and 16 bases lay between the germline ends. The CDR3 length is 17 residues. The CDR3 reads CASSLLPGRGGTDTQYF. CDR3 DNA sequence: TGTGCCAGCAGCTTACTCCCCGGGCGGGGCGGCACAGATACGCAGTATTTT.

This clonotype was counted ten times or more. The gene calls are TRBV7-8 and TRBJ1-5; maybe TRBD1 (6 bases). The CDR3 extends over 12 amino acids. In germline, CDR1 is SGHVS, CDR2 FQNEAQ. Trimming cost V 3 bases and J 10 bases, with 10 bases left between them. CDR3 residues: CASSLDSKPQHF. The CDR3 bases are TGTGCCAGCAGCTTGGACAGCAAACCCCAGCATTTT.

This clonotype appeared many times. The gene calls are TRBV28 and TRBJ2-1; TRBD2 matches at 12 bases. V lost 4 bases and J lost 3; bases outside the gene matches: 4. CDR1 is MDHEN and CDR2 is SYDVKM in the germline V gene. The CDR3 consists of 16 residues. In DNA form, the CDR3 reads TGTGCCAGCAGTTCCGGACTAGCGGGGATCTACAATGAGCAGTTCTTC. It encodes CASSSGLAGIYNEQFF.

In regard to this clonotype: Relative to the germline gene, one junction end is altered; a read error may explain this. The V gene is TRBV7-2, the J gene TRBJ1-1; 7 bases line up with TRBD1. Germline-derived CDR1 and CDR2 are SGHTA and FQGNSA. There are 13 residues in the CDR3. This chain's CDR3 is CASNVRQGTDAFF. CDR3 nucleotide sequence: TGTGCCAGCAACGTAAGACAGGGCACTGACGCTTTCTTT. Full variable domain (outside the CDR3, taken from reference TRBV7-2 and TRBJ1-1): GAGVSQSPSNKVTEKGKDVELRCDPISGHTALYWYRQSLGQGLEFLIYFQGNSAPDKSGLPSDRFSAERTGGSVSTLTIQRTQQEDSAVYLCASNVRQGTDAFFGQGTRLTVV.

This clonotype was detected many times. The chain has TRBV7-2 and TRBJ1-3; TRBD1 might be the D (5 bases). Germline CDR1 is SGHTA and CDR2 is FQGNSA. This CDR3 region has 16 residues. V shed 2 bases and J shed 1 base, with 12 bases lying between them. Here the CDR3 DNA reads TGTGCCAGCAGCTTAAGGCCAGGGCGGTCTGGAAACACCATATATTTT. Protein product: CASSLRPGRSGNTIYF.

Many counts were recorded for this clonotype. The CDR3 reads CASSHPPMGQETQYF. DNA of the CDR3: TGCGCCAGCAGCCACCCACCCATGGGACAAGAGACCCAGTACTTC. The chain recombines TRBV4-1 with TRBJ2-5; D is undetermined. Germline V gene data show CDR1 as MGHRA and CDR2 as YSYEKL. This CDR3 comprises 15 residues. Trimming shortened V by 3 bases and J by 2 bases, and 13 bases separated the two germline ends.

This clonotype was picked up many times. The chain carries TRBV7-3 and TRBJ1-2; perhaps TRBD1 as D (6 bases). The germline CDR1 and CDR2 sequences are SGHTA and FQGTGA. The CDR3 covers 13 residues. V lost 3 bases and J lost 6, with 11 bases in between. Here the CDR3 reads CASSFPRGDGYTF. The CDR3 DNA reads TGTGCCAGCAGCTTCCCCAGGGGCGATGGCTACACCTTC.

This clonotype was observed many times. The V and J genes are TRBV28 and TRBJ1-5, with D perhaps matching TRBD1 (6 bases). The CDR3 contains 14 residues. Germline V gives CDR1 MDHEN, CDR2 SYDVKM. V dropped 5 bases and J dropped 8 bases, with 16 bases sitting between them. The CDR3, as DNA: TGTGCCAGCAGTCCCGGGACATATCATGAGCCCCAGCATTTT. Protein: CASSPGTYHEPQHF.

This clonotype appeared many times. This CDR3 reads CASRERTKEQYF. In DNA form, the CDR3 reads TGTGCCAGCAGAGAAAGAACGAAGGAGCAGTACTTC. V usage is TRBV6-2 or TRBV6-3 and J usage is TRBJ2-7; D gene uncertain. Trimming stripped 6 bases from V and 7 bases from J, with 13 bases between. This CDR3 is 12 amino acids long. The germline V gene has CDR1 MNHEY and CDR2 SVGEGT.

This clonotype turned up a few times. V and J are TRBV7-2 and TRBJ2-1; D uncertain. The germline V gene has CDR1 SGHTA and CDR2 FQGNSA. The V and J ends lost 4 bases and 7 bases respectively, with 5 bases between them. CDR3 length equals 11 residues. The CDR3: CASSWFNEQFF. In DNA form, the CDR3 reads TGTGCCAGCAGCTGGTTTAATGAGCAGTTCTTC.